These T cell receptor beta chains were read from a single sample in a study of blood T cell repertoires in COVID-19. TCRdb's table, derived via immunoSEQ multiplex PCR, lists solely in-frame clones and lacks some. The sample lists roughly 270,000 clones, 75% to 85% occurring once. The sequenced sample was peripheral blood. These receptors came from a man between 50 and 59 years old with active or convalescent COVID-19. Each CDR3 is given with its conserved first and last residue. A D gene is named only where the DNA matches it firmly.

D gene | J gene | V gene | CDR3 protein
- | TRBJ1-6 | TRBV5-6 | CASSLGGGNNSPLHF
TRBD1 | TRBJ2-6 | TRBV18 | CASSLVTPGQGFSGANVLTF
TRBD2 | TRBJ2-1 | TRBV7-9 | CASSLGALAGGRHEQFF
TRBD1 | TRBJ2-1 | TRBV7-3 | CASSQGVVSYNEQFF
TRBD2 | TRBJ2-2 | TRBV12-5 | CASGLALAGLTGELFF
- | TRBJ2-1 | TRBV4-2 | CASSQGPRRGPYNEQFF
- | TRBJ2-6 | TRBV7-2 | CASSLVGGAGANVLTF
TRBD1 | TRBJ2-4 | TRBV6-5 | CASTDRQGSQYF
TRBD1 | TRBJ2-7 | TRBV18 | CASSPLDRDYEQYF
- | TRBJ1-2 | TRBV7-9 | CASSLAGSTGGGFGYTF
- | TRBJ2-5 | TRBV10-3 | CAISLTASSQETQYF
TRBD1 | TRBJ1-2 | TRBV9 | CASSQGQVGINYGYTF
- | TRBJ2-1 | TRBV6-1 | CASSELPVGLSSYNEQFF
TRBD1 | TRBJ2-2 | TRBV7-9 | CASSLSLRDRGLTGELFF
TRBD1 | TRBJ2-4 | TRBV15 | CATSRDRGRAKNIQYF
- | TRBJ1-3 | TRBV5-4 | CASSPRGGSSGNTIYF
TRBD2 | TRBJ2-1 | TRBV5-1 | CASRTSGGGFYNEQFF
- | TRBJ1-2 | TRBV6-5 | CASSYSASGTFGYTF
TRBD1 | TRBJ2-1 | TRBV24-1 | CATSDLNRGPLNEQFF
- | TRBJ1-1 | TRBV28 | CASSQTGESTEAFF
- | TRBJ1-5 | TRBV28 | CASSLWQGYQPQHF
- | TRBJ1-5 | TRBV6-5 | CASRRSGYQPQHF
TRBD2 | TRBJ2-7 | TRBV11-2 | CASSLSGGPVEYEQYF
TRBD2 | TRBJ2-7 | TRBV15 | CATSRVRLGLAGHYEQYF
TRBD2 | TRBJ2-1 | TRBV10-3 | CATRTSGDNEQFF
TRBD1 | TRBJ1-2 | TRBV12-5 | CASGLTAAWGQGDYGYTF
- | TRBJ2-2 | TRBV6-1 | CASSERGLPSGELFF
- | TRBJ2-6 | TRBV5-1 | CASSPPGGPTGANVLTF
- | TRBJ1-2 | TRBV2 | CAQRGWYGYTF
TRBD2 | TRBJ2-1 | TRBV12-5 | CASGRAGGGVNEQFF
- | TRBJ1-1 | TRBV2 | CASTLEGVLNTEAFF
TRBD1 | TRBJ2-5 | TRBV27 | CASSQDRGVETQYF
- | TRBJ1-1 | TRBV19 | CASSISLFMNTEAFF
- | TRBJ2-2 | TRBV30 | CAWSVWGDTGELFF
TRBD1 | TRBJ1-3 | TRBV3-1/TRBV3-2 | CASSLGQGPGNTIYF
TRBD2 | TRBJ2-6 | TRBV28 | CASSAPSGVALLSGANVLTF
TRBD2 | TRBJ2-7 | TRBV4-3 | CASSQDSTSGVYEQYF
TRBD2 | TRBJ2-1 | TRBV9 | CASSVEGGGAGRYNEQFF
- | TRBJ2-7 | TRBV7-2 | CASSLSGSPFEQYF
TRBD1 | TRBJ2-2 | TRBV2 | CASRRGQMVAGELFF
TRBD2 | TRBJ2-1 | TRBV7-6 | CASSRPAGVSYNEQFF
- | TRBJ2-6 | TRBV2 | CASSLSSGANVLTF
- | TRBJ2-3 | TRBV2 | CASMSVSTDTQYF
- | TRBJ2-5 | TRBV11-1 | CASSSQTESETQYF